This T cell receptor beta chain was retrieved from a study of cytomegalovirus exposure and HLA in healthy donors. Study as a whole: Per a later analysis, the 666 first-cohort and 95 to 150 validation repertoires shared one platform. The study's findings and limits: Most TCR sequences were uncommon, yet certain public TCRs appeared in many donors. Altogether, some 160 TCR beta chains were recorded as cytomegalovirus-associated.

Germline lookup yields CDR1 SGHRS and CDR2 YFSETQ. Trimming at V came to 0 bases and at J to 3 bases, leaving 5 bases not matched to a gene. CDR3 length: 15 amino acids. While the first cohort had fewer than 850 subjects, the donors belonged to the separate validation cohort of over a hundred subjects. By share of the sample, this clone is medium-sized. The antigen is unknown. Here immunoSEQ multiplex PCR was the method, and the copy in TCRdb shows in-frame clones only, minus some. The sample consists of 130,000 or so clones, roughly nine tenths of them appearing once. This TCR derives from a woman aged 18-35 years in good health and CMV-seronegative. The genes are TRBV5-1 and TRBJ2-7; 8 nucleotides line up with TRBD2. The sample comprised PBMCs. This CDR3 is CASSLGGTSVYEQYF. The CDR3 bases are TGCGCCAGCAGCTTGGGGGGGACTAGTGTCTACGAGCAGTACTTC.